The 22 T cell receptor beta chains below come from one sample, sequenced in a study of blood T cell repertoires in COVID-19. Here immunoSEQ multiplex PCR was the method, and the copy in TCRdb shows in-frame clones only, minus some. The table has 100,000 to 150,000 clones, roughly 79% seen once. Sequencing was done on a sample of peripheral blood. Source of these receptors: a human donor in a cohort sampled during active COVID-19.

This rearrangement joins TRBV5-6 to TRBJ2-2; D is unclear. The germline CDR1 and CDR2 sequences are SGHDT and YYEEEE. The CDR3 is 15 amino acids. V was pared by 1 base and J by 6 bases, with 13 bases between. For the CDR3, the DNA is TGTGCCAGCAGCTTGTTCTTGGTTAGCCCCGGGGAGCTGTTTTTT. Translated, it gives CASSLFLVSPGELFF. Using reference TRBV5-6 and TRBJ2-2 for the parts outside the CDR3, the full variable domain is DAGVTQSPTHLIKTRGQQVTLRCSPKSGHDTVSWYQQALGQGPQFIFQYYEEEERQRGNFPDRFSGHQFPNYSSELNVNALLLGDSALYLCASSLFLVSPGELFFGEGSRLTVL.

J is TRBJ1-6 and V is TRBV2, with a tentative D call TRBD1 (5 bases). Germline V gene data show CDR1 as SNHLY and CDR2 as FYNNEI. The CDR3 consists of 13 residues. Trimming took off 7 bases at V and 7 bases at J, with 11 bases between the two ends. The CDR3 DNA reads TGTGCCAGCAACACAGGTTCGAATTCACCCCTCCACTTT. Amino acid sequence: CASNTGSNSPLHF.

The chain joins TRBV28 to TRBJ1-2; the match to TRBD1 covers 9 bases. CDR1 is MDHEN and CDR2 is SYDVKM in the germline V gene. CDR3 length equals 15 residues. V was pared by 3 bases and J by 3 bases, with 5 bases of the junction left unmatched. CDR3 DNA: TGTGCCAGCAGTTTGGGGCGGACAGGGGACTATGGCTACACCTTC. Amino acids: CASSLGRTGDYGYTF.

CDR3 in amino acids: CAIKEDGTRRDTQYF. CDR3 DNA sequence: TGTGCCATCAAGGAAGACGGGACTAGGCGTGATACGCAGTATTTT. This rearrangement joins TRBV10-3 to TRBJ2-3; 8 bases fit TRBD2. Germline trimming cut 7 bases from V and 6 bases from J; bases unmatched to any gene: 12. This CDR3 spans 15 amino acids. Germline loops: CDR1 ENHRY, CDR2 SYGVKD.

This clone was seen more than once but under ten times. The J gene is TRBJ2-5, the V gene TRBV30; 7 positions match TRBD1. The junction had 4 bases not matched to a gene; V was cut back by 5 bases and J by 4 bases. Germline CDR1 is GTSNPN and CDR2 is SVGIG (reference sequence). The CDR3 spans 12 residues. DNA for the CDR3: TGTGCCTGGGGACAGGAAGCAGAGACCCAGTACTTC. It encodes CAWGQEAETQYF. Full variable domain (outside the CDR3, taken from reference TRBV30 and TRBJ2-5): SQTIHQWPATLVQPVGSPLSLECTVEGTSNPNLYWYRQAAGRGLQLLFYSVGIGQISSEVPQNLSASRPQDRQFILSSKKLLLSDSGFYLCAWGQEAETQYFGPGTRLLVL.

The rearrangement joins TRBV28 to TRBJ2-7; D possibly corresponds to TRBD1 (6 bases). Germline V gene lookup returns CDR1 MDHEN and CDR2 SYDVKM. Trimming removed 2 bases from V and 7 bases from J, with 15 bases in between. There are 14 residues in the CDR3. CDR3 DNA: TGTGCCAGCAGTTTAAGAAGACAGGAGTCGGAGCAGTACTTC. Protein: CASSLRRQESEQYF.

This clone was recorded a few times. The chain has TRBV7-3 and TRBJ1-1; no firm D call. Germline loops: CDR1 SGHTA, CDR2 FQGTGA. V was pared by 4 bases and J by 1 base, with 7 bases between. The CDR3 has 13 amino acids. Here the CDR3 reads CASSYRGNTEAFF. The CDR3, as DNA: TGTGCCAGCAGCTACCGAGGGAACACTGAAGCTTTCTTT. Together with reference TRBV7-3 and TRBJ1-1, the CDR3 gives the full variable domain: GAGVSQTPSNKVTEKGKYVELRCDPISGHTALYWYRQSLGQGPEFLIYFQGTGAADDSGLPNDRFFAVRPEGSVSTLKIQRTERGDSAVYLCASSYRGNTEAFFGQGTRLTVV.

This chain's CDR3 is CSASFGLGNEQFF. The CDR3 nucleotides read TGCAGTGCTAGTTTCGGACTCGGTAATGAGCAGTTCTTC. The genes are TRBV20-1 and TRBJ2-1; maybe TRBD2 (5 bases). V lost 3 bases and J 7 bases, leaving 13 bases between the germline ends. Germline values: CDR1 DFQATT, CDR2 SNEGSKA (reference sequence). This CDR3 is 13 amino acids long.

The chain combines TRBV7-9 with TRBJ2-7; tentatively, D is TRBD1 (6 bases). Germline CDR1 and CDR2: SEHNR and FQNEAQ (reference sequence). V was clipped by 3 bases and J by 3 bases, with 15 bases between them. The CDR3 sequence is 15 residues long. CDR3 sequence: CASSLLTWTDYEQYF. CDR3 nucleotide sequence: TGTGCCAGCAGCTTGCTGACCTGGACAGACTACGAGCAGTACTTC.

In regard to this clone: The junction differs from germline at one of its ends, possibly a read error. J is TRBJ2-1 and V is TRBV12-3 or TRBV12-4, with 8 bases aligning to TRBD2. The CDR3 sequence is 13 residues long. The CDR3, as DNA: TGTGCCAGCAGTTCACCCAGTGTGACTAGCGCGGTCTTC. This gives the protein CASSSPSVTSAVF.

V usage is TRBV6-5 and J usage is TRBJ2-7, with D possibly being TRBD1 (6 bases). The V end lost 7 bases, the J end lost 6 bases, and 19 bases lay between the germline ends. The CDR3 extends over 14 amino acids. Germline V gene lookup returns CDR1 MNHEY and CDR2 SVGAGI. CDR3 protein: CASTPPGTSGEQYF. As DNA, the CDR3 is TGTGCCAGCACACCCCCCGGGACATCGGGCGAGCAGTACTTC.

This clone was found once. This chain connects TRBV28 to TRBJ2-5; weak D call: TRBD1 (5 bases). Trimming removed 8 bases from V and 2 bases from J, with 9 bases in between. Germline V gene data show CDR1 as MDHEN and CDR2 as SYDVKM. There are 12 residues in the CDR3. The CDR3 protein is CASRREQETQYF. As DNA, the CDR3 is TGTGCCAGCCGCAGGGAACAAGAGACCCAGTACTTC.

This clone has just one count. The gene calls are TRBV7-2 and TRBJ1-6; 8 nucleotides agree with TRBD1. The germline V gene encodes CDR1 SGHTA and CDR2 FQGNSA. The J segment lost 7 bases and the V segment lost 3 bases, leaving 5 bases of the junction unmatched. This CDR3 region has 15 residues. The CDR3 sequence: CASSLRTGRNSPLHF. CDR3 coding DNA: TGTGCCAGCAGCTTGAGGACAGGGCGAAATTCACCCCTCCACTTT.

CDR3 in amino acids: CASSLAHRGNSYEQYF. The CDR3, as DNA: TGTGCCAGCAGCTTGGCTCATCGGGGGAACTCCTACGAGCAGTACTTC. The chain has TRBV5-4 and TRBJ2-7; the D gene is possibly TRBD2 (6 bases). This CDR3 is 16 amino acids long. CDR1 SGHNT and CDR2 YYREEE come from the germline V gene (reference sequence). The germline V and J ends were trimmed by 0 bases and 0 bases, with 13 bases remaining between them.

This rearrangement joins TRBV4-3 to TRBJ1-4; 8 nucleotides align to TRBD1. The trim removed 0 bases at V and 4 bases at J, leaving 4 bases unmatched. Germline assignment: CDR1 LGHNA and CDR2 YSLEER. The CDR3 contains 16 residues. CDR3 nucleotide sequence: TGCGCCAGCAGCCAAGATCTAGGACAGGGTAATGAAAAACTGTTTTTT. Encoded protein: CASSQDLGQGNEKLFF.

The rearrangement links TRBV6-2 or TRBV6-3 to TRBJ2-1, with a possible D match to TRBD2 (6 bases). Germline-derived CDR1 and CDR2 are MNHEY and SVGEGT. This CDR3 is 14 amino acids long. V was cut by 5 bases and J by 6 bases, with 14 bases left in between. CDR3 sequence (DNA): TGTGCCAGCAGTACCCCGGGACTTCCCAATGAGCAGTTCTTC. Translation: CASSTPGLPNEQFF.

The chain links TRBV27 to TRBJ2-1; 12 bases are a match to TRBD1. The CDR3 runs to 16 residues. CDR1 MNHEY and CDR2 SMNVEV come from the germline V gene (reference sequence). Trimming at V came to 6 bases and at J to 7 bases, leaving 10 bases not matched to a gene. CDR3 sequence: CASRDGTGGALNEQFF. The CDR3 DNA follows: TGTGCCAGCAGGGATGGGACAGGGGGCGCCTTGAATGAGCAGTTCTTC.

The V call is TRBV7-2, the J call TRBJ1-2; perhaps TRBD1 as D (5 bases). V was clipped by 0 bases and J by 4 bases, with 9 bases between them. The V gene's germline CDR1 is SGHTA and CDR2 FQGNSA. CDR3 size: 14 residues. Written as DNA, the CDR3 is TGTGCCAGCAGCTTAGCCGCGGGACCCTATGGCTACACCTTC. Translating gives CASSLAAGPYGYTF. Complete variable domain (other parts from reference TRBV7-2 and TRBJ1-2): GAGVSQSPSNKVTEKGKDVELRCDPISGHTALYWYRQSLGQGLEFLIYFQGNSAPDKSGLPSDRFSAERTGGSVSTLTIQRTQQEDSAVYLCASSLAAGPYGYTFGSGTRLTVV.

The gene calls are TRBV12-3 or TRBV12-4 and TRBJ1-5; D ambiguous. This CDR3 spans 13 amino acids. Trimming shortened V by 5 bases and J by 4 bases, and 9 bases separated the two germline ends. The CDR3 DNA reads TGTGCCAGCAGTACAGACGGAAATCAGCCCCAGCATTTT. Translated, it gives CASSTDGNQPQHF.

CDR3 nucleotide sequence: TGTGCCAGCAGCCCTATTACAGGGTCCCTTAGCACTGAAGCTTTCTTT. It specifies CASSPITGSLSTEAFF. The J gene is TRBJ1-1, the V gene TRBV14; D may be TRBD1 (6 bases). V gave up 4 bases and J gave up 4 bases, with 19 bases separating them. The CDR3 has 16 residues. The germline V gene has CDR1 SGHDN and CDR2 FVKESK.

The chain combines TRBV5-1 with TRBJ1-1, with 7 bases matching TRBD1. Trimming removed 4 bases from V and 0 bases from J; junction bases left unmatched: 9. Germline V gene lookup returns CDR1 SGHRS and CDR2 YFSETQ. The CDR3 is made up of 16 amino acids. CDR3 nucleotide sequence: TGCGCCAGCAGCGGAGCTCGACAGGGAATGAACACTGAAGCTTTCTTT. Translated: CASSGARQGMNTEAFF. The full variable domain, its missing parts supplied by reference TRBV5-1 and TRBJ1-1, is KAGVTQTPRYLIKTRGQQVTLSCSPISGHRSVSWYQQTPGQGLQFLFEYFSETQRNKGNFPGRFSGRQFSNSRSEMNVSTLELGDSALYLCASSGARQGMNTEAFFGQGTRLTVV.

V gene TRBV7-3 combines with J gene TRBJ2-2; maybe TRBD2 (6 bases). There are 15 residues in the CDR3. Germline CDR1 reads SGHTA; CDR2 reads FQGTGA. The V end was cut by 4 bases, the J end by 5 bases, with 14 bases between. The CDR3 reads CASSSERAGTGELFF. For the CDR3, the DNA is TGTGCCAGCAGCTCCGAACGGGCGGGGACCGGGGAGCTGTTTTTT.